Sequencing of this TCR beta chain was carried out in a study of shared T cell receptors in the human thymus (dated by TCRdb to the early 2020s). Regarding the complete study: The study investigated the way shared, self-reactive T-cell receptor alpha chains are produced in the human thymus.

About this clone itself: Which antigen it targets is not known. There are no base qualities to consult, and no much larger clone falls within one base.

Libraries were constructed by the immunoSEQ multiplex PCR assay. The table comes from immuneACCESS by way of TCRdb, which keeps in-frame sequences with V and J called. Part of the clones is missing from these tables; in studies checked, under half for an unresolved V gene and the rest for unknown reasons. The sample records 700,000 to 750,000 clones, 80% to 90% of which are singletons. The ten largest clonotypes hold about 0.0098% of the sample. Based on the germline V gene, the CDR1 and CDR2 sequences are SQVTM and ANQGSEA. Counted from cysteine to phenylalanine, this CDR3 has 11 amino acids. Kept here is only the CDR3 DNA, which spans 33 bases and is read in frame from base 1. The V end gives up 4 bases and the J end 9 bases, leaving 3 bases in the junction not matched to a gene. This sample was shared with a second study, whose subject was human thymus T cells. Reported in the second study: Immunologically healthy infants undergoing open corrective cardiac surgery for congenital heart defects in Finland were used as donors. Thymus tissue was collected as surgical resects that were removed during corrective cardiac surgery. Both the thymic and the peripheral blood repertoires appeared to show biased V and J gene segment usage. The related research reported highly overlapping thymic TCR repertoires among unrelated individuals. TCR alpha and beta repertoires from fewer than ten infant thymus samples and a few related peripheral blood samples were characterized in the study. The cohort included six male and a couple of female infants, with donor ages spanning 7 to 244 days. Thymocytes were released mechanically from tissue and stored at -70 °C as pellets of roughly 8.5-32 million cells. A QIAsymphony instrument was used to extract genomic DNA from frozen cell pellets. Using the immunoSEQ multiplex PCR assay, the TCRB and TCRAD loci were amplified from a standardized quantity of quality-controlled genomic DNA. Amplicons spanned the V(D)J region at a length sufficient to cover the CDR3 and identify V and J genes. Through the commercial immunoSEQ service, the amplicons were sequenced on an Illumina platform. Corrections for primer bias and sequencing errors followed previously described methods, while TCRAD and TCRB definitions were based on the IMGT database. immunoSEQ Analyzer 3.0 and VDJTools were used for repertoire analysis, which covered basic statistics, V/J segment usage, diversity estimates, rarefaction and pairwise overlap. Diversity was estimated using the Chao1, ChaoE, Efron-Thisted, Shannon and inverse Simpson indices, and was also estimated on datasets down-sampled to the size of the smallest sample. Repertoire overlap was assessed by strict matching of CDR3 nucleotide sequence, V gene and J gene, and clustering was done by Jaccard-based multidimensional scaling. On average, thymus samples gave around 880,000 unique TCRB clonotypes, whereas blood samples gave 75,000 to 85,000.

Recombination connected TRBV29-1 to TRBJ2-3, and 8 junctional nucleotides match TRBD2. Sequencing was done on a sample of thymocytes. The origin of this receptor is a girl under three years old with a congenital heart defect. Donor details come from another sample of the same person, matched by shared clones. CDR3 reads: CSVVRGGTQYF. Here is the DNA: TGCAGCGTTGTGCGCGGGGGGACGCAGTATTTT.